This T cell receptor beta chain was retrieved from a study of T cell responses to AZD1222 COVID-19 vaccine. Study-wide findings and caveats: At study baseline, merely a handful of AZD1222 recipients were seropositive. Nearly half of spike-specific TCRs reportedly target unmutated variant regions.

The table came from immunoSEQ multiplex PCR; TCRdb's copy has only in-frame clones and leaves some out. This sample yields roughly 190,000 clones, of which approximately 95% are seen a single time; about 3.9% belongs to the top ten. The CDR3 has 19 amino acids. V shed 0 bases and J 1 base; nucleotides not matched to a gene: 12. Germline lookup yields CDR1 LGHNT and CDR2 FRNRAP. As to this clone: What it recognizes is unknown.

The V call is TRBV12-5, the J call TRBJ1-1; 9 positions agree with TRBD1. The specimen comprised peripheral blood, sampled on day 0 of AZD1222 vaccination. The receptor was isolated from an adult in good health. CDR3 in amino acids: CASGLVVTGQGLKNTEAFF. CDR3 in DNA: TGTGCTAGTGGTTTGGTAGTAACGGGACAGGGACTTAAGAACACTGAAGCTTTCTTT.